Included here is one T cell receptor beta chain sequence, with context. The same CDR3 arises from other DNA sequences in this sample as well. It was into CD45RA+ naive and CD45RA-negative memory subsets that the CD4+ cells were split. These data are taken from a study of shared clonotypes between healthy human individuals. When replicate PCRs were run on sorted subsets, they used 150 to 250 ng DNA, about 30,000 T cell genomes. Using immunoSEQ multiplex PCR, the repertoire was profiled, and TCRdb retains in-frame clones only, with some absent. The sample comprises around 1.5 million clones, 98% of which are singletons, and roughly 0.42% rests with the top ten. V lost 0 bases to trimming and J lost 1 base, with 5 bases between them. The CDR3 spans 14 residues. Germline CDR1 is SGHRS and CDR2 is YFSETQ.

Input material: naive CD4+ T cells sorted from blood. Subset of the sample: CD45RA+ positively selected. The chain has TRBV5-1 and TRBJ1-5; maybe TRBD1 (5 bases). The receptor was derived from a man aged 25 to 40 in good health. The CDR3 loop is CASSLEGSNQPQHF. The CDR3 nucleotides are TGCGCCAGCAGCTTGGAGGGGAGCAATCAGCCCCAGCATTTT.